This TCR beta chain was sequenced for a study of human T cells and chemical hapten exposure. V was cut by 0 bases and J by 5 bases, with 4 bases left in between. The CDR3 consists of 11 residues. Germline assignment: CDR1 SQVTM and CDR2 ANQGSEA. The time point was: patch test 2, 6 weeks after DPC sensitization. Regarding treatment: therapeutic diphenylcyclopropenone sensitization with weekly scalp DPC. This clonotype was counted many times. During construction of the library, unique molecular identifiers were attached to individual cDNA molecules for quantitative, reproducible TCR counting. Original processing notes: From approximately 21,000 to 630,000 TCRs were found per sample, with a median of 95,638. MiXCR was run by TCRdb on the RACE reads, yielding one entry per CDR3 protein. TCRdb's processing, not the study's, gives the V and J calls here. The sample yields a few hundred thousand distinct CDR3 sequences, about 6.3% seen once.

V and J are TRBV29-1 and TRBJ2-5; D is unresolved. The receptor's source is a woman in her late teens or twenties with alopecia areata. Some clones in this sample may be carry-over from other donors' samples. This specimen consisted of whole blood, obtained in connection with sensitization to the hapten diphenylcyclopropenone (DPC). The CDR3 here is CSVEDLETQYF. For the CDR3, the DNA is TGCAGCGTTGAAGATTTGGAGACCCAGTACTTC.